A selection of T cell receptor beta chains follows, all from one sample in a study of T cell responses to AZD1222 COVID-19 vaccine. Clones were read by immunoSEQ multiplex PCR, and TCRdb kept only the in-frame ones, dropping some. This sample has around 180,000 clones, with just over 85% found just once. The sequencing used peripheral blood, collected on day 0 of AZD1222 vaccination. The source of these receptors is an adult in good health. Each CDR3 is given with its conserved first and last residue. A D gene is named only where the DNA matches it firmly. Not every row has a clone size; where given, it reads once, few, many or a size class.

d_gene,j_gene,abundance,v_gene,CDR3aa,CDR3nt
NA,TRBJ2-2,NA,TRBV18,CASSPQDTGELFF,TGTGCCAGCTCACCCCAGGACACCGGGGAGCTGTTTTTT
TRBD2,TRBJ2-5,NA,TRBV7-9,CASSSRPAGAQETQYF,TGTGCCAGCAGCTCGCGGCCAGCGGGGGCACAAGAGACCCAGTACTTC
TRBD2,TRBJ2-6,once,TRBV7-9,CASSFSGGAAGANVLTF,TGTGCCAGCAGCTTTAGCGGGGGGGCTGCTGGGGCCAACGTCCTGACTTTC
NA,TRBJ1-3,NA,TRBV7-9,CASSLLDNISGNTIYF,TGTGCCAGCAGCTTACTCGACAACATCTCTGGAAACACCATATATTTT
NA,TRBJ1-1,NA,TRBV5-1,CASSFRENTEAFF,TGCGCCAGCAGCTTCAGGGAGAACACTGAAGCTTTCTTT
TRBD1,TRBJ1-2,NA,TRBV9,CASSTGQGSYGYTF,TGTGCCAGCAGCACCGGACAGGGGAGCTATGGCTACACCTTC
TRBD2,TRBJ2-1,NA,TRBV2,CASTPSGAYNEQFF,TGTGCCAGCACCCCTAGCGGAGCCTACAATGAGCAGTTCTTC
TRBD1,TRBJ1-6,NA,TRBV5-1,CASTTGGTSPLHF,TGCGCCAGCACAACAGGGGGCACTTCACCCCTCCACTTT
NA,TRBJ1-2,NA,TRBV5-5,CASSPTGNYGYTF,TGTGCCAGCAGCCCAACAGGGAACTATGGCTACACCTTC
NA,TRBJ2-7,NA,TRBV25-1,CASSEYEEVSEQYF,TGTGCCAGCAGTGAATATGAGGAGGTGAGCGAGCAGTACTTC
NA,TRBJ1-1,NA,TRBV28,CASGPGRENTEAFF,TGTGCCAGCGGACCGGGACGGGAGAACACTGAAGCTTTCTTT
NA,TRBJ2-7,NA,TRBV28,CASSGAYEQYF,TGTGCCAGCAGTGGAGCCTACGAGCAGTACTTC
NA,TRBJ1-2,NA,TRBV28,CASSLAYGYTF,TGTGCCAGCAGTTTGGCCTATGGCTACACCTTC
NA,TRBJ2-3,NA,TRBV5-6,CASGSARGGDTQYF,TGTGCCAGCGGCTCCGCGAGGGGCGGCGATACGCAGTATTTT
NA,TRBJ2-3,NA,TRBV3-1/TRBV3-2,CASTSGSDTQYF,TGTGCCAGCACCAGTGGGTCGGATACGCAGTATTTT
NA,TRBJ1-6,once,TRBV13,CASSSRVGSPLHF,TGTGCCAGCAGCTCCAGAGTGGGGTCACCCCTCCACTTT
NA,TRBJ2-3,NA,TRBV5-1,CASSLEGSTDTQYF,TGCGCCAGCAGCTTGGAGGGCAGCACAGATACGCAGTATTTT
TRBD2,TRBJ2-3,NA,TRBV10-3,CAISESGTNTDTQYF,TGTGCCATCAGTGAATCCGGGACTAACACAGATACGCAGTATTTT
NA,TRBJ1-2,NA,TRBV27,CASRTETNYGYTF,TGTGCCAGCAGGACGGAAACTAACTATGGCTACACCTTC
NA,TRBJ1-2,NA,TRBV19,CATQGIFNYGYTF,TGTGCCACTCAAGGGATTTTTAACTATGGCTACACCTTC